Listed below are T cell receptor beta chains from one sample, sequenced in a study of vaccination effects on CD4 cells after COVID-19. These receptors have no identified antigens. The protocol was immunoSEQ multiplex PCR, while the TCRdb copy is restricted to in-frame clones and leaves out a portion. The sample shows tens of thousands of clones, around two thirds of them seen only once. The sequencing used CD4+ T cells from PBMCs cultured with HCoV-NL63 spike peptides, collected before COVID-19 vaccination. Receptors were obtained from a human donor who had a prior SARS-CoV-2 infection. CDR3s include the opening cysteine and the closing phenylalanine or tryptophan.

v_call cdr3_aa
TRBV3-1/TRBV3-2 CASSQGQVSNQPQHF
TRBV4-1 CASRPVLAGAAKNIQYF
TRBV1 CTSSPPGLAGYNEQFF
TRBV12-3/TRBV12-4 CASSLSGYTFF
TRBV28 CASTPGEFYYEQYF
TRBV4-1 CASSQDVVARNQPQHF
TRBV7-2 CASSSRLAGLTQYF
TRBV15 CATSRDIGQSYEQYF
TRBV5-6 CASSPWVAASTDTQYF
TRBV5-6 CASSSTMDRVGWGEQFF
TRBV6-2/TRBV6-3 CASSREAGLVETQYF
TRBV5-1 CASSYTTGNGANVLTF
TRBV5-5 CASSLAGMGEKLFF
TRBV6-5 CASSLGQGDVYGYTF
TRBV19 CATEKDRGGTNEKLFF
TRBV3-1/TRBV3-2 CASSHTGTDTGELFF
TRBV6-1 CASSEAGYYEQYF
TRBV21-1 CASSFGGTESSYEQYF